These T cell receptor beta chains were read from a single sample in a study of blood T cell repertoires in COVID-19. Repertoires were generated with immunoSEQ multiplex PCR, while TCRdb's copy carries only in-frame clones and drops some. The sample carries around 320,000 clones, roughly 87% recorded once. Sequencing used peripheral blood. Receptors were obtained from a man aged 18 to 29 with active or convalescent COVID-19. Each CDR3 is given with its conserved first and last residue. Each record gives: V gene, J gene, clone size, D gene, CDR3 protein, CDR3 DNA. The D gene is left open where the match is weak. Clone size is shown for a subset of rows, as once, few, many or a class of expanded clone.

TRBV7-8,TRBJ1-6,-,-,CASSALDFRSPLHF,TGTGCCAGCAGCGCTCTCGACTTTCGCTCACCCCTCCACTTT
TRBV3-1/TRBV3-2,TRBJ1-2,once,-,CASSQWANPKANGYTF,TGTGCCAGCAGCCAGTGGGCCAACCCAAAGGCTAATGGCTACACCTTC
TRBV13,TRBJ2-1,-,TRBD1,CASSLGQGGRNEQFF,TGTGCCAGCAGCTTGGGACAGGGGGGCAGGAATGAGCAGTTCTTC
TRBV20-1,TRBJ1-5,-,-,CSASSGLGLSNQPQHF,TGCAGTGCTAGTTCAGGGTTGGGGTTAAGCAATCAGCCCCAGCATTTT
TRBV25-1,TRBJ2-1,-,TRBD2,CASKASGSLDEQFF,TGTGCCAGCAAGGCTAGCGGGAGTCTCGATGAGCAGTTCTTC
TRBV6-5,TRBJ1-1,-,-,CASSYPSGGGRAEAFF,TGTGCCAGCAGTTATCCCTCGGGAGGGGGTAGAGCTGAAGCTTTCTTT
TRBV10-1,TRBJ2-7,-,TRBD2,CASSESGSGRDEQYF,TGCGCCAGCAGTGAGTCGGGAAGCGGGAGGGACGAGCAGTACTTC
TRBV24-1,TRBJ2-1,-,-,CATSDLTSSGNEQFF,TGTGCCACCAGTGATTTGACTAGCTCCGGCAATGAGCAGTTCTTC
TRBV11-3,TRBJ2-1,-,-,CASSLEQGSSYNEQFF,TGTGCCAGCAGCTTAGAGCAGGGCAGCTCCTACAATGAGCAGTTCTTC
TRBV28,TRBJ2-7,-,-,CASSLIPHSSYEQYF,TGTGCCAGCAGTTTAATCCCTCACAGCTCCTACGAGCAGTACTTC
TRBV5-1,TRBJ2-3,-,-,CASSLEQFTDTQYF,TGCGCCAGCAGCTTGGAACAGTTCACAGATACGCAGTATTTT
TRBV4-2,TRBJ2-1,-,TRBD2,CASSQAGVAGVDEQFF,TGTGCCAGCAGCCAAGCCGGGGTAGCGGGAGTCGATGAGCAGTTCTTC
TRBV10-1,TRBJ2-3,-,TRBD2,CASSGPGTSGGAGMDTQYF,TGCGCCAGCAGTGGGCCCGGGACTAGCGGGGGGGCCGGGATGGATACGCAGTATTTT
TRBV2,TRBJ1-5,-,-,CASSGGTLYSNQPQHF,TGTGCCAGCAGTGGTGGGACACTTTATAGCAATCAGCCCCAGCATTTT
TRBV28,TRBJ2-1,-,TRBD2,CASSLPGGSGRGKFF,TGTGCCAGCAGCCTCCCCGGGGGTAGCGGGAGAGGGAAGTTCTTC
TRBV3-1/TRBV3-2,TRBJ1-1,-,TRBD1,CASSPRTGSMNTEAFF,TGTGCCAGCAGCCCCAGGACAGGATCCATGAACACTGAAGCTTTCTTT
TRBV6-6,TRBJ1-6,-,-,CASSQDRKLLHF,TGTGCCAGCAGTCAGGACAGAAAGCTCCTCCACTTT
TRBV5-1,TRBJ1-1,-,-,CASTFDSNTEAFF,TGCGCCAGCACCTTCGACAGTAACACTGAAGCTTTCTTT
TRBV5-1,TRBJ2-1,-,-,CASSFDYANNEQFF,TGCGCCAGCAGCTTCGATTACGCGAACAATGAGCAGTTCTTC
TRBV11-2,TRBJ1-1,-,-,CASSIGLNTEAFF,TGTGCCAGCAGCATCGGTCTGAACACTGAAGCTTTCTTT
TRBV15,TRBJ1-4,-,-,CATSTYRANEKLFF,TGTGCCACCAGCACTTACAGGGCGAATGAAAAACTGTTTTTT
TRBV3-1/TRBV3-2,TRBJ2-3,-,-,CASSQVGGTHTDTQYF,TGTGCCAGCAGCCAAGTGGGGGGGACACACACAGATACGCAGTATTTT
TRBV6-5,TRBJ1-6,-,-,CASSETQGRSSPLHF,TGTGCCAGCAGCGAGACACAGGGTCGCTCATCACCCCTCCACTTT
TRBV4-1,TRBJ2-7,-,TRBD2,CASSNEVVGLALVEQYF,TGCGCCAGCAGCAACGAGGTGGTGGGACTAGCCCTTGTCGAGCAGTACTTC
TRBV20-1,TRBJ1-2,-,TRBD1,CSASRDRNYGYTF,TGCAGTGCTAGTAGGGACAGAAACTATGGCTACACCTTC
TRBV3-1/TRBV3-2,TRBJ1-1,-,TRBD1,CASSPRGYTEAFF,TGTGCCAGCAGTCCCAGGGGGTACACTGAAGCTTTCTTT
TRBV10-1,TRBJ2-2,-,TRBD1,CASSESDRGRRTGELFF,TGCGCCAGCAGTGAGTCGGACAGGGGGCGCCGGACCGGGGAGCTGTTTTTT
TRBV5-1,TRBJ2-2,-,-,CASSWTGGKVTGELFF,TGCGCCAGCAGCTGGACAGGCGGGAAAGTCACCGGGGAGCTGTTTTTT
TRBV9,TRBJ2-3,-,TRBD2,CASSETSGKDTDTQYF,TGTGCCAGCAGCGAAACTAGCGGGAAGGACACAGATACGCAGTATTTT
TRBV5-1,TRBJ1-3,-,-,CASSLVAAGNTIYF,TGCGCCAGCAGCTTGGTGGCGGCTGGAAACACCATATATTTT
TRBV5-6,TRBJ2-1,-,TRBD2,CASSATGGPVNEQFF,TGTGCCAGCAGCGCGACGGGGGGGCCTGTCAATGAGCAGTTCTTC
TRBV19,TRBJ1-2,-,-,CASSTYPGGGYTF,TGTGCCAGTAGTACCTACCCCGGGGGTGGCTACACCTTC
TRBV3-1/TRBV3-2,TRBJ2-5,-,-,CASSQELDQETQYF,TGTGCCAGCAGCCAAGAACTAGATCAAGAGACCCAGTACTTC
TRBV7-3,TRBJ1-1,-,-,CASRQTVNTEAFF,TGTGCCAGCAGACAGACAGTGAACACTGAAGCTTTCTTT
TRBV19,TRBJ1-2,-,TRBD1,CASSYRGNYGYTF,TGTGCCAGTAGTTACAGGGGGAACTATGGCTACACCTTC
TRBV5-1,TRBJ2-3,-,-,CASSFLSTGGTDTQYF,TGCGCCAGCAGCTTTCTCTCGACGGGGGGCACAGATACGCAGTATTTT
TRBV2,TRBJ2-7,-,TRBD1,CASSKDRYSYEQYF,TGTGCCAGCAGCAAGGACAGGTACTCCTACGAGCAGTACTTC
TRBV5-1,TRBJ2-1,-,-,CASSVYRGSYNEQFF,TGCGCCAGCAGCGTATATCGGGGGAGCTACAATGAGCAGTTCTTC
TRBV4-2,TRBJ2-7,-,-,CASSQEEAKSLDYEQYF,TGTGCCAGCAGCCAAGAGGAGGCCAAGAGCTTGGATTACGAGCAGTACTTC
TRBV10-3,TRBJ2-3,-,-,CAISAGDSSDTQYF,TGTGCCATCAGTGCCGGGGACTCCTCAGATACGCAGTATTTT
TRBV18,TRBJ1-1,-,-,CASSPLQGEAFF,TGTGCCAGCTCACCGTTACAGGGTGAAGCTTTCTTT
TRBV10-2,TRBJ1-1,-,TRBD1,CASRDRALMNTEAFF,TGCGCCAGCAGGGACAGGGCTTTAATGAACACTGAAGCTTTCTTT
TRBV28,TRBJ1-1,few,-,CASSLWSTEAFF,TGTGCCAGCAGTCTCTGGAGCACTGAAGCTTTCTTT
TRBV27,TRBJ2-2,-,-,CASSSRGVNTGELFF,TGTGCCAGCAGTTCCCGGGGTGTAAACACCGGGGAGCTGTTTTTT
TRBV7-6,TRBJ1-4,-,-,CASSSRAGTNEKLFF,TGTGCCAGCAGCTCCAGGGCAGGGACTAATGAAAAACTGTTTTTT
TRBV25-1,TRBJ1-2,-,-,CASSVLQDFGYTF,TGTGCCAGCAGTGTATTACAGGATTTCGGCTACACCTTC
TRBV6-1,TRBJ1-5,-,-,CASSEGPYGDQPQHF,TGTGCCAGCAGTGAAGGGCCCTACGGGGATCAGCCCCAGCATTTT
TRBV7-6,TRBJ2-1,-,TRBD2,CASSFGTRESDEQFF,TGTGCCAGCAGCTTTGGGACTAGAGAGTCTGATGAGCAGTTCTTC
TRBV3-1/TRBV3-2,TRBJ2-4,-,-,CASSQRGKWIQYF,TGTGCCAGCAGCCAGCGAGGCAAATGGATTCAGTACTTC
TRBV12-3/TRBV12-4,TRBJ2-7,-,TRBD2,CASSFGGVEQYF,TGTGCCAGCAGTTTTGGGGGGGTAGAGCAGTACTTC
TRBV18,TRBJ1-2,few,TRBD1,CASTTLEGQGYGYTF,TGTGCCAGCACGACTCTCGAAGGACAGGGGTATGGCTACACCTTC
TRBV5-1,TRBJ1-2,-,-,CASSNQRYGYTF,TGCGCCAGCAGCAACCAGAGGTATGGCTACACCTTC
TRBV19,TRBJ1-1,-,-,CASSMRKQGNTEAFF,TGTGCCAGTAGTATGCGAAAACAGGGGAACACTGAAGCTTTCTTT
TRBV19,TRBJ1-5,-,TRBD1,CASRQGWSNQPQHF,TGTGCCAGTCGACAGGGATGGAGCAATCAGCCCCAGCATTTT
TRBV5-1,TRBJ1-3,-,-,CASSPGSSGNTIYF,TGCGCCAGCAGCCCAGGGTCCTCTGGAAACACCATATATTTT
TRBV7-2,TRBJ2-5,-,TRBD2,CASSLGGGQVETQYF,TGTGCCAGCAGCTTAGGCGGGGGGCAGGTAGAGACCCAGTACTTC
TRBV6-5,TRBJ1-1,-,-,CASSYPTGGNTEAFF,TGTGCCAGCAGTTACCCAACCGGTGGGAACACTGAAGCTTTCTTT
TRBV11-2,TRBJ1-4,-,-,CASSLEGSYNEKLFF,TGTGCCAGCAGCTTAGAGGGCAGCTATAATGAAAAACTGTTTTTT
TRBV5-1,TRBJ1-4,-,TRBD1,CASSQFTGVGDEKLFF,TGCGCCAGCAGCCAATTTACAGGGGTTGGGGATGAAAAACTGTTTTTT
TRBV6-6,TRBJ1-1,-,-,CASSPSTPRAEAFF,TGTGCCAGCAGCCCCTCTACTCCCCGCGCTGAAGCTTTCTTT